Presented here are 26 T cell receptor beta chains from one specimen sequenced in a study of T cell responses to AZD1222 COVID-19 vaccine. Profiling relied on immunoSEQ multiplex PCR, and the TCRdb table lists in-frame clones only, not all of them. The repertoire consists of 150,000 or so clones, with less than 95% occurring once and the leading ten covering less than 6.5%. Sequencing used peripheral blood, obtained 28 days after the second AZD1222 dose. These receptors were obtained from an adult who received the AZD1222 COVID-19 vaccine.

V usage is TRBV30 and J usage is TRBJ2-7; TRBD1 might be the D (5 bases). V lost 1 base and J 1 base, leaving 5 bases between the germline ends. Germline lookup yields CDR1 GTSNPN and CDR2 SVGIG (reference sequence). The CDR3 is made up of 12 amino acids. CDR3 bases: TGTGCCTGGAGTGACAGGTCCTACGAGCAGTACTTC. Its protein is CAWSDRSYEQYF.

V usage is TRBV3-1 (or the pseudogene TRBV3-2) and J usage is TRBJ2-5; D not certain. This CDR3 is built from 14 residues. The V end was cut by 4 bases, the J end by 2 bases, with 11 bases between. Germline values: CDR1 LGHDT, CDR2 YNNKEL (reference sequence). Here the CDR3 DNA reads TGTGCCAGCAGCCTCCTGGACCTTCAAGAGACCCAGTACTTC. This gives the protein CASSLLDLQETQYF.

CDR3: CASSVGTSGYNEQFF. DNA of the CDR3: TGTGCCAGCAGTGTTGGGACTAGCGGTTACAATGAGCAGTTCTTC. The rearrangement joins TRBV2 to TRBJ2-1; the match to TRBD2 covers 11 bases. CDR1 is SNHLY and CDR2 is FYNNEI in the germline V gene. The CDR3 has 15 amino acids. The ends lost 4 bases at V and 4 bases at J; junction bases unmatched: 3.

The V and J genes are TRBV4-3 and TRBJ2-7, with 9 bases aligning to TRBD2. The CDR3 extends over 15 amino acids. Germline V gene lookup returns CDR1 LGHNA and CDR2 YSLEER. The ends lost 0 bases at V and 4 bases at J; junction bases unmatched: 4. The CDR3 DNA follows: TGCGCCAGCAGCCAAGATGTGACTAGCGGATACGAGCAGTACTTC. This gives the protein CASSQDVTSGYEQYF.

The rearrangement joins TRBV24-1 to TRBJ1-2; no clear D. CDR3 length: 13 residues. Germline lookup yields CDR1 KGHDR and CDR2 SFDVKD. Trimming pared 5 bases from V and 6 bases from J, leaving 12 bases between. The CDR3 coding sequence is TGTGCCACCAGTGCTCCGGGGTACGATGGCTACACCTTC. Protein: CATSAPGYDGYTF.

The rearrangement links TRBV6-5 to TRBJ1-2, with 12 nucleotides matching TRBD1. V shed 6 bases and J 8 bases; nucleotides not matched to a gene: 7. The CDR3 covers 14 residues. The germline CDR1 and CDR2 sequences are MNHEY and SVGAGI. The chain's CDR3 is CASRRRDRGQGYTF. For the CDR3, the DNA is TGTGCCAGCAGGCGCCGGGACAGGGGGCAAGGCTACACCTTC.

The chain links TRBV28 to TRBJ2-7, with D tentatively TRBD1 or TRBD2 (7 bases each). CDR1 MDHEN and CDR2 SYDVKM come from the germline V gene. V lost 10 bases, J lost 5 bases, and 21 bases lay in between. The CDR3 contains 14 residues. CDR3 loop: CATRRQGGFDEQYF. In DNA, the CDR3 is TGTGCCACTCGAAGGCAGGGGGGGTTCGACGAGCAGTACTTC.

This sequence joins TRBV10-1 and TRBJ1-2; D not resolved. The CDR3 covers 16 residues. V dropped 3 bases and J dropped 4 bases, with 18 bases sitting between them. Germline V gene sequence: CDR1 WNHNN, CDR2 SYGVQD (reference sequence). CDR3 region: CASSESNGFPPYGYTF. The DNA of the CDR3 is TGCGCCAGCAGTGAAAGTAATGGTTTTCCGCCCTATGGCTACACCTTC.

The chain is built from TRBV19 and TRBJ2-2; 7 bases fit TRBD2. Trimming removed 4 bases from V and 3 bases from J; junction bases left unmatched: 2. Per germline, CDR1 LNHDA and CDR2 SQIVND (reference sequence). This CDR3 is built from 14 residues. DNA for the CDR3: TGTGCCAGTAGTACGCTAGCGGACACCGGGGAGCTGTTTTTT. This translates into CASSTLADTGELFF.

J is TRBJ1-4 and V is TRBV10-3, with a tentative D call TRBD1 (6 bases). The V gene lost 6 bases and the J gene lost 3 bases, with 11 bases spanning the gap. CDR3 size: 14 residues. The germline CDR1 and CDR2 sequences are ENHRY and SYGVKD. The CDR3 here is CAIRGGASNEKLFF. CDR3 sequence (DNA): TGTGCCATCAGGGGGGGCGCGTCTAATGAAAAACTGTTTTTT.

V usage is TRBV5-1 and J usage is TRBJ1-6; D gene uncertain. The CDR3 loop spans 15 amino acids. The germline CDR1 and CDR2 sequences are SGHRS and YFSETQ. V dropped 1 base and J dropped 0 bases, with 5 bases sitting between them. The CDR3: CASSLTVSYNSPLHF. The CDR3 nucleotides are TGCGCCAGCAGCTTGACGGTCTCCTATAATTCACCCCTCCACTTT.

DNA of the CDR3: TGTGCCAGCAGAGGACCGGGCCACCAGGACTACGAGCAGTACTTC. This gives the protein CASRGPGHQDYEQYF. This chain uses TRBV6-5 with TRBJ2-7; D unclear. CDR3 size: 15 residues. V lost 6 bases and J lost 3, with 18 bases in between. From germline, CDR1 is MNHEY and CDR2 SVGAGI.

The chain combines TRBV4-2 with TRBJ2-1; 10 bases line up with TRBD2. Trimming removed 0 bases from V and 0 bases from J; junction bases left unmatched: 5. From germline, CDR1 is LGHNA and CDR2 YNFKEQ. The CDR3 is 18 amino acids. In nucleotides, the CDR3 is TGTGCCAGCAGCCAAGACCTTTTAGCGGGAGGCTCCTACAATGAGCAGTTCTTC. Its protein is CASSQDLLAGGSYNEQFF.

The chain employs TRBV4-3 and TRBJ2-3, with 10 bases lining up with TRBD2. The J segment lost 0 bases and the V segment lost 4 bases, leaving 10 bases of the junction unmatched. Germline CDR1 and CDR2: LGHNA and YSLEER. The CDR3 contains 18 residues. DNA of the CDR3: TGCGCCAGCAGCCCAGATCGAGGACTAGCGGTCAGCACAGATACGCAGTATTTT. This sequence encodes CASSPDRGLAVSTDTQYF.

The V call is TRBV7-2, the J call TRBJ1-3; D not resolved. V was trimmed by 5 bases and J by 3 bases, leaving 14 bases between them. CDR1 is SGHTA and CDR2 is FQGNSA in the germline V gene. This CDR3 region has 15 residues. CDR3 amino acids: CASSPRAGGGNTIYF. The DNA for the CDR3 is TGTGCCAGCAGCCCGAGGGCGGGAGGTGGAAACACCATATATTTT.

This chain joins TRBV9 and TRBJ2-1; the match to TRBD2 covers 14 bases. Trimming at V came to 0 bases and at J to 8 bases, leaving 1 base not matched to a gene. The CDR3 contains 15 residues. The germline V gene encodes CDR1 SGDLS and CDR2 YYNGEE. CDR3 DNA: TGTGCCAGCAGCGTAGGGGGACTAGCGGGAGATGAGCAGTTCTTC. Residues: CASSVGGLAGDEQFF.

The chain links TRBV14 to TRBJ1-4; D remains unclear. This CDR3 is built from 15 residues. CDR1 and CDR2 from the germline V gene are SGHDN and FVKESK. With 1 base removed from V and 5 bases from J, the gap between germline ends came to 11 bases. The CDR3 sequence is CASSQVDGGNEKLFF. The CDR3 DNA reads TGTGCCAGCAGCCAAGTTGACGGAGGGAATGAAAAACTGTTTTTT.

V gene TRBV9 combines with J gene TRBJ2-2; D is ambiguous. Germline CDR1 SGDLS, CDR2 YYNGEE. The CDR3 length is 14 residues. V was trimmed by 0 bases and J by 3 bases, leaving 6 bases between them. CDR3 region: CASSVALDTGELFF. The CDR3 region has the DNA TGTGCCAGCAGCGTAGCCCTGGACACCGGGGAGCTGTTTTTT. Filled out from reference TRBV9 and TRBJ2-2, the complete variable domain reads DSGVTQTPKHLITATGQRVTLRCSPRSGDLSVYWYQQSLDQGLQFLIQYYNGEERAKGNILERFSAQQFPDLHSELNLSSLELGDSALYFCASSVALDTGELFFGEGSRLTVL.

V usage is TRBV13 and J usage is TRBJ2-3; D is possibly TRBD1 (6 bases). The CDR3 totals 12 residues. V dropped 5 bases and J dropped 11 bases, with 14 bases sitting between them. The V gene's germline CDR1 is PRHDT and CDR2 FYEKMQ (reference sequence). CDR3 loop: CASSPGTRMQYF. CDR3 in DNA: TGTGCCAGCAGCCCAGGGACACGGATGCAGTATTTT.

The V call is TRBV10-2, the J call TRBJ2-6; D perhaps matches TRBD1 (6 bases). Trimming pared 4 bases from V and 2 bases from J, leaving 15 bases between. The CDR3 length is 17 residues. In germline, CDR1 is WSHSY, CDR2 SAAADI. DNA for the CDR3: TGCGCCAGCAGTGTACAGGGATTTGGGGCTGGGGCCAACGTCCTGACTTTC. This sequence encodes CASSVQGFGAGANVLTF.

The V call is TRBV11-2, the J call TRBJ2-7; either TRBD1 or TRBD2 may fit D (5 bases each). The CDR3 contains 15 residues. The germline V gene has CDR1 SGHAT and CDR2 FQNNGV. Trimming cost V 7 bases and J 0 bases, with 16 bases left between them. CDR3 sequence reads: CASTPGTLNSYEQYF. DNA of the CDR3: TGTGCCAGCACCCCCGGGACCTTGAACTCCTACGAGCAGTACTTC.

The chain carries TRBV4-2 and TRBJ1-6; D uncertain. The V gene's germline CDR1 is LGHNA and CDR2 YNFKEQ. V lost 0 bases and J lost 11, with 8 bases in between. The CDR3 contains 13 residues. CDR3 protein: CASSQDPGTPLHF. In DNA, the CDR3 is TGTGCCAGCAGCCAAGATCCGGGGACACCCCTCCACTTT.

The CDR3, as DNA: TGCGCCAGCAGCTCTGACAGTGGACATCAGCCCCAGCATTTT. As protein: CASSSDSGHQPQHF. The gene calls are TRBV5-1 and TRBJ1-5, with D possibly matching TRBD1 (5 bases). Germline values: CDR1 SGHRS, CDR2 YFSETQ. Trimming removed 3 bases from V and 5 bases from J, with 12 bases in between. CDR3 size: 14 residues.

The count of this clone is one. The chain uses TRBV12-3 or TRBV12-4 and TRBJ1-4, with 7 nucleotides matching TRBD1. The CDR3 length is 13 residues. V shed 5 bases and J 11 bases; nucleotides not matched to a gene: 8. The chain's CDR3 is CASSPRQGGKLFF. The CDR3 DNA is TGTGCCAGCAGTCCTCGACAGGGCGGGAAACTGTTTTTT.

The chain is built from TRBV30 and TRBJ1-6; D possibly corresponds to TRBD1 (5 bases). Per the germline V gene, CDR1 is GTSNPN and CDR2 is SVGIG (reference sequence). The CDR3 is 14 residues long. V shed 0 bases and J shed 10 bases, with 13 bases lying between them. The CDR3 DNA reads TGTGCCTGGAGTGTAGACAGCCCAAGGTCACCCCTCCACTTT. Residues: CAWSVDSPRSPLHF.

The rearrangement links TRBV3-1 (or the pseudogene TRBV3-2) to TRBJ2-7, with 9 positions matching TRBD1. The CDR3 has 16 amino acids. Trimming took 3 bases from V and 3 from J; bases not matched to a gene: 9. Germline V lookup: CDR1 LGHDT, CDR2 YNNKEL (reference sequence). In DNA, the CDR3 is TGTGCCAGCAGCCAGGAAACCCGGGACAGGGACTACGAGCAGTACTTC. Its protein is CASSQETRDRDYEQYF.